This T cell receptor beta chain was sequenced during a study of metastatic and nonmetastatic thyroid tumors. For the study at large: Across blood and tumor or nodule tissue, repertoires from malignant and benign thyroid patients were compared with one another. Findings and limits, study-wide: According to reports, the diversity of TCR beta was significantly higher in malignant thyroid tumors than in benign nodules, and this held in both blood and tumor samples.

There were no patients who had received any treatment before thyroid surgery. Authors' processing steps: In papillary thyroid cancer, a distant-metastasis classifier was built using CDR3 differences across clinicopathological groups. With MiXCR, TCRdb reprocessed the PCR reads. These V and J calls are TCRdb output, not the study's own analysis. This table holds fewer than 35,000 clones, roughly a sixth found once. The CDR3 spans 13 residues. CDR1 and CDR2 from the germline V gene are SGHRS and YFSETQ. V lost 4 bases and J lost 8, with 15 bases in between. Turning to this clone: The antigen is unknown.

This clonotype was obtained from a male donor with papillary thyroid cancer or a benign thyroid nodule (not recorded which). Some clones in this sample may be carry-over from other donors' samples. Sequenced: blood. The V call is TRBV5-1, the J call TRBJ1-2; the D gene is possibly TRBD1 (6 bases). The DNA for the CDR3 is TGCGCCAGCAGCCATGACAGGCCAAGCGGCTACACCTTC. Protein product: CASSHDRPSGYTF.